The rows below give T cell receptor beta chains drawn from one sample of a study of Graves' ophthalmopathy and Graves' hyperthyroidism. TCRdb recomputed calls from the multiplex PCR reads with MiXCR, one row per CDR3 protein. The sample lists approximately 1.2 million distinct CDR3 sequences, roughly two fifths occurring once. Sequenced input: peripheral blood or thyroid tissue (not recorded which). Source of these receptors: an adult man with Graves' hyperthyroidism. Each CDR3 is given with its conserved first and last residue. A D gene is named only where the DNA matches it firmly. Expanded clones get a size class; other rows say once, few or many, or leave the size out.

cdr3_aa cdr3_nt d_call j_call v_call clone_size
CASSFDLQGSTEAFF TGTGCCAGCAGCTTCGACTTACAGGGGAGCACTGAAGCTTTCTTT TRBD1 TRBJ1-1 TRBV11-2 NA
CASSSSPKGPQHF TGTGCCAGCAGCTCCAGTCCTAAAGGGCCCCAGCATTTT NA TRBJ1-5 TRBV5-4 NA
CASSLRQGGGSAFF TGTGCCAGCAGCTTAAGACAGGGAGGAGGCTCCGCTTTCTTT TRBD1 TRBJ1-1 TRBV7-9 NA
CASSEIHTQETQYF TGTGCCAGCAGTGAAATCCACACTCAAGAGACCCAGTACTTC NA TRBJ2-5 TRBV6-5 many
CASSPLGVSYEQYF TGTGCCAGCAGCCCGTTGGGTGTCTCCTACGAGCAGTACTTC NA TRBJ2-7 TRBV7-8 NA
CASRGGLAANTGELFF TGTGCCAGCAGGGGGGGACTAGCGGCGAACACCGGGGAGCTGTTTTTT TRBD2 TRBJ2-2 TRBV12-3/TRBV12-4 NA
CAIPGGEGRNEQYF TGTGCCATCCCGGGGGGCGAGGGGCGCAACGAGCAGTACTTC NA TRBJ2-7 TRBV10-3 NA
CATSLGPPGGDTIYF TGTGCCACCAGCCTTGGGCCCCCGGGCGGAGACACCATATATTTT NA TRBJ1-3 TRBV15 many
CASSYSSLGRTGGYGYTF TGTGCCAGCAGTTACTCCTCCCTTGGACGGACCGGCGGCTATGGCTACACCTTC NA TRBJ1-2 TRBV6-6 NA
CASSHRTSGRTEQYF TGTGCCAGCAGCCACCGGACTAGCGGGAGAACCGAGCAGTACTTC TRBD2 TRBJ2-7 TRBV3-1 NA
CAWNPGSIYGYTF TGTGCCTGGAACCCCGGGAGCATCTATGGCTACACCTTC NA TRBJ1-2 TRBV30 many
CASSRRQVGGADEKLFF TGCGCCAGCAGCCGAAGACAAGTCGGCGGGGCGGATGAAAAACTGTTTTTT NA TRBJ1-4 TRBV4-1 NA
CASSGGREQFF TGTGCCAGCAGTGGGGGCCGAGAGCAGTTCTTC NA TRBJ2-1 TRBV7-4 once
CASSLAIQPQHF TGTGCCAGCAGCTTAGCGATCCAGCCCCAGCATTTT NA TRBJ1-5 TRBV7-8 many
CTIGTLGYTF TGTACCATCGGGACGCTAGGCTACACCTTC NA TRBJ1-2 TRBV10-3 NA
CATGRLETSGANVLTF TGTGCCACCGGCCGGCTCGAGACCTCTGGGGCCAACGTCCTGACTTTC NA TRBJ2-6 TRBV6-5 few
CSAHSGVGNTIYF TGCAGTGCCCACTCAGGGGTCGGAAACACCATATATTTT NA TRBJ1-3 TRBV20-1 many
CATSRDQGLGYEQYF TGTGCCACCAGCAGAGATCAAGGTTTAGGGTACGAGCAGTACTTC NA TRBJ2-7 TRBV15 many
CAISPGGIGELFF TGTGCCATCTCCCCCGGGGGGATCGGGGAGCTGTTTTTT TRBD2 TRBJ2-2 TRBV10-3 few
CASGLKAGANEQYF TGCGCCAGCGGCCTGAAGGCTGGGGCCAACGAGCAGTACTTC NA TRBJ2-7 TRBV10-2 NA
CASRISGGAITGELFF TGTGCCAGCAGGATAAGCGGGGGGGCAATCACCGGGGAGCTGTTTTTT TRBD2 TRBJ2-2 TRBV6-5 NA
CASSLRQGAKETQYF TGTGCCAGCAGCTTACGACAGGGGGCGAAAGAGACCCAGTACTTC TRBD1 TRBJ2-5 TRBV7-9 many
CASSLAYRQETQYF TGTGCCAGCAGCTTAGCGTACAGACAAGAGACCCAGTACTTC NA TRBJ2-5 TRBV7-2 many
CASSLGLVVDEQYF TGCGCCAGCAGCTTGGGGCTAGTAGTCGACGAGCAGTACTTC NA TRBJ2-7 TRBV5-1 many